The entry below gives a single TCR beta chain sequence along with its context. Antigen: not known. The record originates from a study of cytomegalovirus exposure and HLA in healthy donors. Findings and limits, study-wide: Another analysis was done later, and it associated approximately 15,000 TCR beta sequences with HLA alleles at 0.05 false discovery rate.

Researchers ran the PCR with 60 Vbeta and 13 Jbeta primers. This table comes from immunoSEQ multiplex PCR, and its TCRdb copy is limited to in-frame clones, with some not included. This sample's table reports 70,000 to 90,000 clones. This CDR3 is 14 amino acids long. Germline assignment: CDR1 SGHRS and CDR2 YFSETQ. Trimming took off 0 bases at V and 4 bases at J, with 10 bases between the two ends. This chain links TRBV5-1 with TRBJ1-1, with a weak D call TRBD1 (5 bases). This sequence was found in a man younger than 30 in good health and CMV-seropositive. The sample comprised PBMCs. This chain's CDR3 is CASSLEGLLTEAFF. The CDR3 bases are TGCGCCAGCAGCTTGGAGGGGCTGCTCACTGAAGCTTTCTTT.